Listed here are 6 T cell receptor beta chains from one sample, sequenced in a study of blood T cells in healthy people across ages. A J-beta primer mix and a sample-barcoded 5' primer were used in a second PCR of roughly 7 to 12 cycles. One entry per CDR3 protein, called by TCRdb with MiXCR from the 5' RACE reads. The data hold about 650,000 distinct CDR3 sequences, with less than 40% observed a single time. The sample was blood. Source of these receptors: a woman older than 75 in good health.

V usage is TRBV6-5 and J usage is TRBJ2-3, with 8 bases fitting TRBD1. Trimming at V came to 8 bases and at J to 13 bases, leaving 11 bases not matched to a gene. This CDR3 is 12 amino acids long. Germline CDR1 is MNHEY and CDR2 is SVGAGI. This CDR3 is CASHLNQGQEYF. CDR3 DNA: TGTGCCAGCCATCTAAACCAGGGACAGGAGTATTTT.

In its sample, this clonotype was seen many times. V gene TRBV29-1 combines with J gene TRBJ2-3; 13 bases are shared with TRBD2. J was trimmed by 2 bases and V by 4 bases; bases with no gene match: 6. The CDR3 spans 16 residues. Germline assignment: CDR1 SQVTM and CDR2 ANQGSEA. The CDR3 region has the DNA TGCAGCGTTGGGGCCGGGACTAGCGGGGCCACAGATACGCAGTATTTT. Protein product: CSVGAGTSGATDTQYF.

In this sample, this clonotype turned up many times. The chain joins TRBV7-2 to TRBJ2-7; D could derive from TRBD1 or TRBD2 (6 bases each). The CDR3 spans 14 residues. V was pared by 5 bases and J by 6 bases, with 17 bases between. In germline, CDR1 is SGHTA, CDR2 FQGNSA. The DNA for the CDR3 is TGTGCCAGCAGCCAGGGAAGCGGAGGGGGCGAGCAGTACTTC. Its translation is CASSQGSGGGEQYF.

In the case of this clonotype: This may come from a read error, since a much larger clone is one base off. The chain joins TRBV12-3 or TRBV12-4 to TRBJ2-3, with unresolved D. CDR3 length: 14 amino acids. For the CDR3, the DNA is TGTGCCAGCAGTCCCTACGGAACCACAGATGCGCAGTATTTT. Translation: CASSPYGTTDAQYF.

V and J are TRBV7-2 and TRBJ2-1; D is perhaps TRBD1 or TRBD2 (5 bases each). CDR3 size: 13 residues. Germline CDR1 and CDR2: SGHTA and FQGNSA. Trimming left V 1 base short and J 9 bases short, with 10 bases between. The CDR3 reads CASSLGGWGEQFF. In DNA form, the CDR3 reads TGTGCCAGCAGCTTAGGGGGGTGGGGTGAGCAGTTCTTC.

This clonotype was detected ten times or more. The chain employs TRBV29-1 and TRBJ2-3; D is perhaps TRBD1 (5 bases). Between the trimmed V and J ends, which lost 1 base and 4 bases, there was a span of 6 bases. The CDR3 extends over 12 amino acids. CDR1 and CDR2 from the germline V gene are SQVTM and ANQGSEA. DNA of the CDR3: TGCAGCGTTGAAGGGGGCTCAGATACGCAGTATTTT. As protein: CSVEGGSDTQYF.